The present T cell receptor beta chain was sequenced within a study of post-analysis software for immune sequencing data. About the research overall: Relapsing-remitting, secondary progressive and progressive-relapsing courses of multiple sclerosis were included.

Study-wide findings and caveats: Comparison with controls showed significantly lower normalized Chao1 diversity in multiple sclerosis patients. Under the F measure, samples that were prepared in one batch clustered strongly together. Patients showed TRBV5-6, TRBV5-1 and TRBV20-1 among roughly 5 TRBV segments more frequent than in controls.

Worth noting for this clonotype: Its antigen is undetermined.

This CDR3 has 18 residues. Trimming left V 1 base short and J 2 bases short, with 19 bases between. Per the germline V gene, CDR1 is LGHDT and CDR2 is YNNKEL (reference sequence). Unique molecular identifiers were carried by the TCR beta cDNA libraries. With roughly 0.9 to 11 million T cells as the source, 500,000 to 650,000 cDNA molecules resulted. TCRdb called the PCR reads again in MiXCR, with one record for every CDR3 protein. The data hold about 620,000 distinct CDR3 sequences, with 44% observed a single time. The material sequenced was blood. This TCR was sampled from a girl aged 10 to 17 with multiple sclerosis. The V gene is TRBV3-1, the J gene TRBJ2-3, with D possibly TRBD2 on 6 matching bases. CDR3 region: CASSQVLPGREFTDTQYF. DNA of the CDR3: TGTGCCAGCAGCCAAGTGTTACCGGGGCGGGAATTCACAGATACGCAGTATTTT.